The sample holds many counts of the clone carrying this TCR beta chain. Its antigen is currently unknown. This record belongs to a study of CD8 T cells in ankylosing spondylitis. Study-wide results and limits: Characteristic of ankylosing spondylitis blood, it appeared, was a TCR beta motif comprising roughly eight highly homologous variants.

The germline gives CDR1 MGHDK, CDR2 SYGVNS. CDR3 length: 12 residues. Trimming took off 4 bases at V and 7 bases at J, with 8 bases between the two ends. Molecular-barcoded quantitative 5'-RACE produced these TCR beta libraries. MiXCR, applied by TCRdb to the 5' RACE reads, yields one record per CDR3 protein. Counted here are 250,000 or so distinct CDR3 sequences, 10% occurring once; the ten biggest clones make up 2.5% to 3%. The specimen was blood, either unsorted or a sorted T cell fraction (not recorded which). The V call is TRBV25-1, the J call TRBJ2-1, with D unresolved. The receptor's source is a male donor with ankylosing spondylitis or in good health (not recorded which). The CDR3: CASSGVGNEQFF. In DNA, the CDR3 is TGTGCCAGCAGTGGGGTAGGGAATGAGCAGTTCTTC.